These 10 T cell receptor beta chains came from one sample sequenced in a study of blood T cell repertoires in COVID-19. The table came from immunoSEQ multiplex PCR; TCRdb's copy has only in-frame clones and leaves some out. The table records some 300,000 clones, almost 90% of them present only once. The sequencing sample was made of peripheral blood. The receptors were gathered from a woman aged 40 to 50 with COVID-19, enrolled during active disease.

This chain joins TRBV5-6 and TRBJ1-5, with TRBD1 identical over 7 bases. The CDR3 is made up of 16 amino acids. Germline CDR1 reads SGHDT; CDR2 reads YYEEEE. V gave up 0 bases and J gave up 6 bases; unmatched junction bases: 9. CDR3 sequence (DNA): TGTGCCAGCAGCTTGGATCGAGACAGGGTTAGTCAGCCCCAGCATTTT. It codes for CASSLDRDRVSQPQHF.

Here the CDR3 reads CAWSPGQGALEQYF. Here the CDR3 DNA reads TGTGCCTGGAGTCCCGGACAGGGAGCGTTAGAGCAGTACTTC. This rearrangement joins TRBV30 to TRBJ2-7, with 8 bases aligning to TRBD1. Trimming cost V 2 bases and J 7 bases; bases outside gene matches: 10. The CDR3 totals 14 residues. Germline CDR1 GTSNPN, CDR2 SVGIG (reference sequence).

The CDR3 region is CASRGQFATNEKLFF. DNA for the CDR3: TGTGCCAGCCGAGGACAGTTTGCAACTAATGAAAAACTGTTTTTT. The chain combines TRBV3-1 (or the pseudogene TRBV3-2) with TRBJ1-4, with TRBD1 as a possible D gene (6 bases). Germline V lookup: CDR1 LGHDT, CDR2 YNNKEL (reference sequence). The CDR3 consists of 15 residues. The germline V and J ends were trimmed by 8 bases and 0 bases, with 13 bases remaining between them.

The sample holds one count of this clone. The V call is TRBV19, the J call TRBJ2-3, with 12 bases that match TRBD2. In germline, CDR1 is LNHDA, CDR2 SQIVND (reference sequence). The CDR3 is made up of 18 amino acids. V lost 5 bases and J lost 1; bases outside the gene matches: 10. CDR3 coding DNA: TGTGCCAGTAGTCTACGGACTAGCGGGGCCTGGGGCACAGATACGCAGTATTTT. It translates to CASSLRTSGAWGTDTQYF.

The chain employs TRBV30 and TRBJ1-4; 8 bases are a match to TRBD1. CDR3 size: 17 residues. With 0 bases clipped from V and 3 bases from J, the junction kept 9 bases outside the gene matches. Germline V gives CDR1 GTSNPN, CDR2 SVGIG (reference sequence). In nucleotides, the CDR3 is TGTGCCTGGAGTGTACGGACAGGGTGGCGGGCTAATGAAAAACTGTTTTTT. This translates into CAWSVRTGWRANEKLFF.

V gene TRBV5-5 combines with J gene TRBJ2-7; D ambiguous. Per the germline V gene, CDR1 is SGHKS and CDR2 is YYEKEE (reference sequence). This CDR3 region has 11 residues. V was trimmed by 0 bases and J by 6 bases, leaving 4 bases between them. CDR3 sequence (DNA): TGTGCCAGCAGCTTGGCACTCGAGCAGTACTTC. This translates into CASSLALEQYF.

The V call is TRBV28, the J call TRBJ1-6, with D perhaps TRBD1 (6 bases). From germline, CDR1 is MDHEN and CDR2 SYDVKM. Trimming left V 4 bases short and J 7 bases short, with 14 bases between. This CDR3 comprises 15 residues. CDR3 sequence: CASSSRGGPNSPLHF. CDR3 bases: TGTGCCAGCAGTTCGCGCGGGGGGCCCAATTCACCCCTCCACTTT. The variable domain in full, with the rest retrieved from reference TRBV28 and TRBJ1-6, is DVKVTQSSRYLVKRTGEKVFLECVQDMDHENMFWYRQDPGLGLRLIYFSYDVKMKEKGDIPEGYSVSREKKERFSLILESASTNQTSMYLCASSSRGGPNSPLHFGNGTRLTVT.

The CDR3 coding sequence is TGTGCCAGTAGCAGTAATTTTAGGGACAGAATGTGGCCGCCCCTCCACTTT. It yields the protein CASSSNFRDRMWPPLHF. The rearrangement links TRBV19 to TRBJ1-6; TRBD1 aligns across 7 bases. The V gene's germline CDR1 is LNHDA and CDR2 SQIVND (reference sequence). The CDR3 is 17 residues long. V lost 6 bases, J lost 13 bases, and 21 bases stayed unmatched. Using reference TRBV19 and TRBJ1-6 for the parts outside the CDR3, the full variable domain is DGGITQSPKYLFRKEGQNVTLSCEQNLNHDAMYWYRQDPGQGLRLIYYSQIVNDFQKGDIAEGYSVSREKKESFPLTVTSAQKNPTAFYLCASSSNFRDRMWPPLHFGNGTRLTVT.

This chain uses TRBV7-9 with TRBJ1-1; TRBD1 is a possible D gene (5 bases). The CDR3 is 14 residues long. V lost 3 bases to trimming and J lost 1 base, with 9 bases between them. Germline CDR1 reads SEHNR; CDR2 reads FQNEAQ (reference sequence). The CDR3 is CASSFQGPNTEAFF. The CDR3 nucleotides are TGTGCCAGCAGCTTCCAGGGCCCGAACACTGAAGCTTTCTTT.

This clone was recorded only once. The gene calls are TRBV4-3 and TRBJ1-4; maybe TRBD1 (6 bases). This CDR3 has 16 amino acids. The germline V gene has CDR1 LGHNA and CDR2 YSLEER. V lost 0 bases, J lost 5 bases, and 13 bases lay in between. This CDR3 reads CASSQDGGRLNEKLFF. The CDR3 DNA reads as TGCGCCAGCAGCCAAGATGGGGGCAGGTTAAATGAAAAACTGTTTTTT.